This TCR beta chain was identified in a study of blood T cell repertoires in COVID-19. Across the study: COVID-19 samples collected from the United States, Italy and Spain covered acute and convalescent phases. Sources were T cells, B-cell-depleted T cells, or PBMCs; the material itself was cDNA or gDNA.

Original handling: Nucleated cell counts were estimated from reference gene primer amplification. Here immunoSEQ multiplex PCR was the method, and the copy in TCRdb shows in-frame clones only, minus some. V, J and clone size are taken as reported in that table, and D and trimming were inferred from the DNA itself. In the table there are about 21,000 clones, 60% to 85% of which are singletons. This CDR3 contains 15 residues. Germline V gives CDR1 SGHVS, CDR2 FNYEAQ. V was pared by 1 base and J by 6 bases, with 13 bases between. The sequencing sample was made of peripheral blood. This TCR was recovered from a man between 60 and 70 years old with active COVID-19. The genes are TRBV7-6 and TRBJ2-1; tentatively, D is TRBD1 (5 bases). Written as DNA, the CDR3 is TGTGCCAGCAGCTTAGGACAGCCCCAGGGCAATGAGCAGTTCTTC. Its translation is CASSLGQPQGNEQFF. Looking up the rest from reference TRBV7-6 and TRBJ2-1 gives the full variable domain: GAGVSQSPRYKVTKRGQDVALRCDPISGHVSLYWYRQALGQGPEFLTYFNYEAQQDKSGLPNDRFSAERPEGSISTLTIQRTEQRDSAMYRCASSLGQPQGNEQFFGPGTRLTVL.